This T cell receptor (beta chain) was profiled in a study of control samples from healthy donors and cancer patients. Trimming cost V 10 bases and J 0 bases, with 11 bases left between them. Germline lookup yields CDR1 ENHRY and CDR2 SYGVKD. The CDR3 has 13 residues. The protocol was immunoSEQ multiplex PCR, while the TCRdb copy is restricted to in-frame clones and leaves out a portion. The data contain about 60,000 clones, over 75% of them singletons. The chain employs TRBV10-3 and TRBJ2-3; D is unresolved. The sample consisted of PBMCs. This TCR derives from a woman aged 50 to 60 with colorectal cancer. Here the CDR3 DNA reads TGTGCCACAGGACGGCCTAGCACAGATACGCAGTATTTT. This gives the protein CATGRPSTDTQYF.